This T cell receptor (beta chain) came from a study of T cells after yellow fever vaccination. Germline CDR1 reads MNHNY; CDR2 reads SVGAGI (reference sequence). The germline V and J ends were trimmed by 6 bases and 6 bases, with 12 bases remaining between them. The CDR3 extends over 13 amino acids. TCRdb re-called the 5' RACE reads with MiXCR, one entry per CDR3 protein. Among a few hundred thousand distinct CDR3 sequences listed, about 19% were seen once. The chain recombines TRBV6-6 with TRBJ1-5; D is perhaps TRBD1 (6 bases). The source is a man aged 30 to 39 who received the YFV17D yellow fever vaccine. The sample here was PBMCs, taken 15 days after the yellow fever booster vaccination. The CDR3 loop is CASSPRGAQPQHF. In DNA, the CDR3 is TGTGCCAGCAGCCCGAGGGGGGCTCAGCCCCAGCATTTT.